One and the same sample provided the 3 T cell receptor beta chains below, sequenced in a study of Graves' ophthalmopathy and Graves' hyperthyroidism. As the template, RNA transcripts were used to amplify TCR beta CDR3 regions. In the first round, RT-PCR was carried out with HTBI primers, and a multiplex PCR formed the second round. TCRdb redid the calling of the multiplex PCR reads with MiXCR, one entry per CDR3 protein. The table includes more than 1,000,000 distinct CDR3 sequences, approximately 35% detected once. The sequencing sample was made of peripheral blood or thyroid tissue (not recorded which). These receptors were obtained from an adult man with Graves' hyperthyroidism.

V usage is TRBV29-1 and J usage is TRBJ2-5, with D uncertain. The V gene's germline CDR1 is SQVTM and CDR2 ANQGSEA. The CDR3 length is 12 residues. Between the trimmed V and J ends, which lost 7 bases and 2 bases, there was a span of 11 bases. CDR3: CSGRRYQETQYF. As DNA, the CDR3 is TGCAGCGGGCGGCGCTATCAAGAGACCCAGTACTTC.

The rearrangement links TRBV27 to TRBJ1-5; D ambiguous. V lost 8 bases and J lost 0, with 5 bases in between. Germline values: CDR1 MNHEY, CDR2 SMNVEV (reference sequence). This CDR3 is built from 12 residues. The CDR3: CASGHSNQPQHF. CDR3 DNA sequence: TGTGCCAGCGGTCATAGCAATCAGCCCCAGCATTTT.

The CDR3 DNA is TGCGCCAGCAGCTTCCGGGACTCGCCCCACGAGCAGTACTTC. Translated, it gives CASSFRDSPHEQYF. The chain joins TRBV5-1 to TRBJ2-7, with a weak D call TRBD2 (6 bases). The V gene's germline CDR1 is SGHRS and CDR2 YFSETQ. V was clipped by 2 bases and J by 5 bases, with 14 bases between them. CDR3 size: 14 residues.